The 8 T cell receptor beta chains below come from one sample, sequenced in a study of blood T cell repertoires in COVID-19. The repertoire was sequenced with immunoSEQ multiplex PCR; TCRdb's copy has only in-frame clones and lacks some. This sample has about 170,000 clones, with around 80% found just once. The sequencing sample was made of peripheral blood. The receptors were gathered from an older woman with COVID-19, enrolled during active disease.

This clone appeared a few times. This rearrangement joins TRBV2 to TRBJ1-6; D is perhaps TRBD1 (6 bases). The germline gives CDR1 SNHLY, CDR2 FYNNEI. V was cut by 7 bases and J by 3 bases, with 10 bases left in between. The CDR3 has 14 residues. This chain's CDR3 is CASTSDSYNSPLHF. DNA for the CDR3: TGTGCCAGCACCTCGGACAGCTATAATTCACCCCTCCACTTT.

This chain uses TRBV28 with TRBJ2-5; maybe TRBD1 (5 bases). The CDR3 is made up of 14 amino acids. Deletions cut 3 bases from V and 7 bases from J, with 15 bases between. Looked up from germline, CDR1 is MDHEN and CDR2 is SYDVKM. The DNA of the CDR3 is TGTGCCAGCAGTTTGCCGACAGAGGCGAGGACCCAGTACTTC. Amino acid sequence: CASSLPTEARTQYF. Using reference TRBV28 and TRBJ2-5 for the parts outside the CDR3, the full variable domain is DVKVTQSSRYLVKRTGEKVFLECVQDMDHENMFWYRQDPGLGLRLIYFSYDVKMKEKGDIPEGYSVSREKKERFSLILESASTNQTSMYLCASSLPTEARTQYFGPGTRLLVL.

This clone is a singleton in its sample. The rearrangement joins TRBV5-1 to TRBJ2-2; TRBD2 might be the D (5 bases). Germline assignment: CDR1 SGHRS and CDR2 YFSETQ. CDR3 length: 17 amino acids. V gave up 0 bases and J gave up 8 bases, with 20 bases separating them. CDR3 bases: TGCGCCAGCAGCTTGGATTCCCTAGCAGCCACCCGAGGGGAGCTGTTTTTT. It specifies CASSLDSLAATRGELFF.

The chain carries TRBV3-1 (or the pseudogene TRBV3-2) and TRBJ2-7; 13 bases match TRBD2. From germline, CDR1 is LGHDT and CDR2 YNNKEL (reference sequence). This CDR3 has 16 residues. The trim removed 1 base at V and 3 bases at J, leaving 3 bases unmatched. The CDR3 coding sequence is TGTGCCAGCAGCCAAGCCGGGACTAGCGGGAACTACGAGCAGTACTTC. It yields the protein CASSQAGTSGNYEQYF.

This clone was observed a single time. The chain employs TRBV19 and TRBJ2-6; 8 nucleotides align to TRBD1. Germline lookup yields CDR1 LNHDA and CDR2 SQIVND (reference sequence). V shed 7 bases and J 3 bases; nucleotides not matched to a gene: 11. The CDR3 is 17 amino acids. The CDR3 region is CASKRAGGAFGANVLTF. Here the CDR3 DNA reads TGTGCCAGTAAAAGGGCAGGGGGCGCGTTTGGGGCCAACGTCCTGACTTTC.

This chain joins TRBV3-1 (or the pseudogene TRBV3-2) and TRBJ2-7, with a weak D call TRBD2 (6 bases). Germline values: CDR1 LGHDT, CDR2 YNNKEL (reference sequence). The CDR3 has 19 amino acids. V gave up 1 base and J gave up 4 bases, with 26 bases separating them. The CDR3 spells CASSQGRGGFGAIPYEQYF. As DNA, the CDR3 is TGTGCCAGCAGCCAAGGGCGGGGTGGTTTCGGGGCAATCCCTTACGAGCAGTACTTC.

In its sample, this clone was seen once. The chain combines TRBV5-4 with TRBJ2-1; D call uncertain. The germline V gene encodes CDR1 SGHNT and CDR2 YYREEE (reference sequence). This CDR3 has 12 amino acids. Trimming removed 0 bases from V and 4 bases from J, with 2 bases in between. The CDR3 sequence: CASSLAYNEQFF. The CDR3 DNA is TGTGCCAGCAGCTTGGCATACAATGAGCAGTTCTTC.

V gene TRBV7-3 combines with J gene TRBJ2-2; D remains ambiguous. Germline lookup yields CDR1 SGHTA and CDR2 FQGTGA. V was shortened by 5 bases and J by 4 bases, with 11 bases between the two germline ends. The CDR3 length is 14 residues. The CDR3 is CASSPLRGTGELFF. The CDR3, as DNA: TGTGCCAGCAGCCCCCTCAGAGGCACCGGGGAGCTGTTTTTT.